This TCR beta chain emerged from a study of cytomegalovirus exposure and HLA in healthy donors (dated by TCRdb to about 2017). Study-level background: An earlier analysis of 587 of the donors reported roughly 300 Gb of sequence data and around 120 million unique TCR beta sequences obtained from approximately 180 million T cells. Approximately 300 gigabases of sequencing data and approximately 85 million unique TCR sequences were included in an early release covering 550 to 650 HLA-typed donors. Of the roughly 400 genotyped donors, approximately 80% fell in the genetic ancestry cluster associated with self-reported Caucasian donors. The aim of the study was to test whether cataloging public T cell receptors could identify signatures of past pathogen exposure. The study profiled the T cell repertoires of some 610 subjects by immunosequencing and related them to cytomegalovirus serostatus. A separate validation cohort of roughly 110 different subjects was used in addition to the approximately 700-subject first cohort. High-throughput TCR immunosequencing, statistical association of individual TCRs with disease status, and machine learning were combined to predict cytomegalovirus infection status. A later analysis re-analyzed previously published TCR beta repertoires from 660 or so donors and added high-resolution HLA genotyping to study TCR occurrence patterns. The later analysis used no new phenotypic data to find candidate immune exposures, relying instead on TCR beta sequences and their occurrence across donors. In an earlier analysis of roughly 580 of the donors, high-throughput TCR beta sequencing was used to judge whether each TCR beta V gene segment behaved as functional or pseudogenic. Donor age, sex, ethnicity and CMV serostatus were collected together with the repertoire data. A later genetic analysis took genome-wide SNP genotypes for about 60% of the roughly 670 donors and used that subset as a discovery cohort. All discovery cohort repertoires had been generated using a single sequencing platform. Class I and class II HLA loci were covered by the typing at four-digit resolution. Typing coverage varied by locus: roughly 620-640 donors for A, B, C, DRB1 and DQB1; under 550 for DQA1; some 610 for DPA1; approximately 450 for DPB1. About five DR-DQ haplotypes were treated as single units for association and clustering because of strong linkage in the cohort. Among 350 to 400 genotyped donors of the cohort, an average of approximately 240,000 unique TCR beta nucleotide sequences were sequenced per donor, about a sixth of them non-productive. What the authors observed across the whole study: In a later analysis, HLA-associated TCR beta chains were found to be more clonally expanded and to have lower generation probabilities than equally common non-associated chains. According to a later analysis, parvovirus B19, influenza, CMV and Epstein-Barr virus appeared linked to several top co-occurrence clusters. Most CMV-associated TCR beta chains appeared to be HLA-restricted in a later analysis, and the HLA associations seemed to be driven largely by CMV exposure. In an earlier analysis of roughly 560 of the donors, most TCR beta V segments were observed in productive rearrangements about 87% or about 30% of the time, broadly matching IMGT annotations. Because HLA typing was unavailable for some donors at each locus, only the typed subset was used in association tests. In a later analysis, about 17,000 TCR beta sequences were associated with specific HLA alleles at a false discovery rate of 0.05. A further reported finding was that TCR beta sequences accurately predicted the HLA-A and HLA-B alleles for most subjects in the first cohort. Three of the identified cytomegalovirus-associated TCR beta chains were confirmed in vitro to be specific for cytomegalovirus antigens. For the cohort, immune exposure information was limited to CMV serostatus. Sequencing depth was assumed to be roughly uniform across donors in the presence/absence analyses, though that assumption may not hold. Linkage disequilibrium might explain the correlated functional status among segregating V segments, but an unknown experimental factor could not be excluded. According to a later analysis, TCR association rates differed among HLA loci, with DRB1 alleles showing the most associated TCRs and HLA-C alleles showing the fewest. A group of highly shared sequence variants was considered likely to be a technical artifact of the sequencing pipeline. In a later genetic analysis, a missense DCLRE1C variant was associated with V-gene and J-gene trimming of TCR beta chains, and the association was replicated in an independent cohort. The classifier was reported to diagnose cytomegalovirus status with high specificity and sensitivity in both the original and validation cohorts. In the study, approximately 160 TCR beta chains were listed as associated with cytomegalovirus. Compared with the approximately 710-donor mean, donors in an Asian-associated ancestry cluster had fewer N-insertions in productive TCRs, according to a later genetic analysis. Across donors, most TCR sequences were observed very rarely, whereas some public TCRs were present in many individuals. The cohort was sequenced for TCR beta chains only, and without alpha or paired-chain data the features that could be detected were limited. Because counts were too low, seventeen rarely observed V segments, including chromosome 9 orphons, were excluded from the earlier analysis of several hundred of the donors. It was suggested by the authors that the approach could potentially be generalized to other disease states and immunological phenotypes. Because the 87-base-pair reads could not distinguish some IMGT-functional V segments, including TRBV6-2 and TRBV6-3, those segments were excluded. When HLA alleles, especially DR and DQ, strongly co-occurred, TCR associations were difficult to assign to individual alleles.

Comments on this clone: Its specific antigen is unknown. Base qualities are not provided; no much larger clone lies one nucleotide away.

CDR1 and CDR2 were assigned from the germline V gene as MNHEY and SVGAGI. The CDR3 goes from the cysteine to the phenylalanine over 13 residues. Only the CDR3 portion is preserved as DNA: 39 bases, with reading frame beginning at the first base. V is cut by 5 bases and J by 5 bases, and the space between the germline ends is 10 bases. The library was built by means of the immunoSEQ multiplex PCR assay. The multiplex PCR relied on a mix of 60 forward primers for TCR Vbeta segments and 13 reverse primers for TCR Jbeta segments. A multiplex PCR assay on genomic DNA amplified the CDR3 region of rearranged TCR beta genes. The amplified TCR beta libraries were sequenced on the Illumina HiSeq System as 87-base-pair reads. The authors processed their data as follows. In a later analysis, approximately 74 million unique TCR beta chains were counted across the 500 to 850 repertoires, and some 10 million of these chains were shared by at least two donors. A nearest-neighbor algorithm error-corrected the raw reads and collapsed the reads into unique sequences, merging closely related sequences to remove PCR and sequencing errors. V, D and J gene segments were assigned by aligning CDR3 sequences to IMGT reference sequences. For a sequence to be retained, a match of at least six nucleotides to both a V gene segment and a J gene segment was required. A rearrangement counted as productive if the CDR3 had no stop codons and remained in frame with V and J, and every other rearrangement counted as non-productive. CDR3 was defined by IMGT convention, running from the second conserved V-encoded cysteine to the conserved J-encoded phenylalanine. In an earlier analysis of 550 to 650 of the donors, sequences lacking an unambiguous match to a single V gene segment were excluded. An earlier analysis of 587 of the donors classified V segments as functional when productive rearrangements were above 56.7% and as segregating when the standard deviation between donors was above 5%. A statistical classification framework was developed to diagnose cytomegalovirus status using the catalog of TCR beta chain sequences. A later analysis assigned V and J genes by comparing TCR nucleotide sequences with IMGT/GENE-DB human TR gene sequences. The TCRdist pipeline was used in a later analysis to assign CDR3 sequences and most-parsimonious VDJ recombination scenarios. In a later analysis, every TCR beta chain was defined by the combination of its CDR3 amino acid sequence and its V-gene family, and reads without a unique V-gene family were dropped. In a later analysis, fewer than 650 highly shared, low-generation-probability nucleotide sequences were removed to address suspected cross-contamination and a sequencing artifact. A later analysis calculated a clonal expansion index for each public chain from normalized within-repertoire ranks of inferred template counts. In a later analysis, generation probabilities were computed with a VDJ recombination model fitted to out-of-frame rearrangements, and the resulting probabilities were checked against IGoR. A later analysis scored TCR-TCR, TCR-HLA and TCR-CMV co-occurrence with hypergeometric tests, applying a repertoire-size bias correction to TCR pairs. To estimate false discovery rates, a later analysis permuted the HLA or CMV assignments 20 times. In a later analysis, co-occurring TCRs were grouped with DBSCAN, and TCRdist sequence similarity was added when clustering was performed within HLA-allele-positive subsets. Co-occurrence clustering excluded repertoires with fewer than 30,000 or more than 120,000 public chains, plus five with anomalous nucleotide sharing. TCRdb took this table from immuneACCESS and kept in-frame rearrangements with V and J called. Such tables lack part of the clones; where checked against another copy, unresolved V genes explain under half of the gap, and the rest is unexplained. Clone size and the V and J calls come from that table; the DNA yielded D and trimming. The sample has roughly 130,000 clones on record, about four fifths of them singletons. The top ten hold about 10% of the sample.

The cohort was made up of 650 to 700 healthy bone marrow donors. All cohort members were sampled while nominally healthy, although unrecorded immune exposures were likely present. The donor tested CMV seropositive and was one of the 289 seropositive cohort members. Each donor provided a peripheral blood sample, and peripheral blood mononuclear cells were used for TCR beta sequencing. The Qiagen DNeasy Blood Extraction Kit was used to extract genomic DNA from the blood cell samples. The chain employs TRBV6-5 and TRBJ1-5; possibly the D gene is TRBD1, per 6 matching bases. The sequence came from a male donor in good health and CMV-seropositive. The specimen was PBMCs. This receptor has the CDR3 CASSRGGYQPQHF. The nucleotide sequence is TGTGCCAGCAGTCGGGGGGGCTATCAGCCCCAGCATTTT.